The source of this TCR beta chain is a study of blood T cell repertoires in COVID-19. As for the study in general: COVID-19 samples from acute and convalescent phases originated in the United States, Italy and Spain.

This CDR3 comprises 13 residues. V shed 10 bases and J shed 3 bases, with 12 bases lying between them. Germline lookup yields CDR1 ENHRY and CDR2 SYGVKD. The table came from immunoSEQ multiplex PCR; TCRdb's copy has only in-frame clones and leaves some out. The profile covers around 260,000 clones, with about 83% appearing a single time and 7.5% to 10% taken by the ten largest. The sample was peripheral blood. The rearrangement uses TRBV10-3 and TRBJ1-4, with D perhaps TRBD1 (5 bases). This clonotype originated in a woman between 50 and 59 years old who had recovered from COVID-19. The chain's CDR3 is CATTGGPNEKLFF. CDR3 in DNA: TGTGCCACCACGGGGGGTCCTAATGAAAAACTGTTTTTT.